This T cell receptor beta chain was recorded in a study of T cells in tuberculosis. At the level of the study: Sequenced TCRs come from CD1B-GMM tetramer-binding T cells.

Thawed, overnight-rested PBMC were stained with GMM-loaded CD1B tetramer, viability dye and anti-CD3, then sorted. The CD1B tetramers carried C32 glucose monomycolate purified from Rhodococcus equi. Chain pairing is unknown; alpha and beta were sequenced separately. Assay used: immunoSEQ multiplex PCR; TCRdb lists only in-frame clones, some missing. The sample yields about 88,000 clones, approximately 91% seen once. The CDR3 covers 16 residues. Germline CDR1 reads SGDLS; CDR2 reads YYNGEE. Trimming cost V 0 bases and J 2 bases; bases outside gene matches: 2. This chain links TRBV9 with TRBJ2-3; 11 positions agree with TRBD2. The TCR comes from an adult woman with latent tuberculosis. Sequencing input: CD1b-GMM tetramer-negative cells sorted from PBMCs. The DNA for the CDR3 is TGTGCCAGCAGCGTAGGACTAGCGGGGCTCACAGATACGCAGTATTTT. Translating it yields CASSVGLAGLTDTQYF.